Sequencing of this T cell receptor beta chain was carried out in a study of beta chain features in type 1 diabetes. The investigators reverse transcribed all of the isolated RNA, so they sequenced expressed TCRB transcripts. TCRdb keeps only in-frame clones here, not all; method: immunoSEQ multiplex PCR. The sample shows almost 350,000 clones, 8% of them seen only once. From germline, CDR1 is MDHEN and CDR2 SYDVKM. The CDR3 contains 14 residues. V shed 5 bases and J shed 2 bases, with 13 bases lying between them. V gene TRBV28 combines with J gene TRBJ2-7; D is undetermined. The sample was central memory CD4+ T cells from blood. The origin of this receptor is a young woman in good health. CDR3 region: CASSRNIYTYEQYF. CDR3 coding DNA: TGTGCCAGCAGTCGAAACATATACACCTACGAGCAGTACTTC.